This T cell receptor (beta chain) was observed in a study of T-cell reconstitution after alpha-beta-depleted transplantation in children. Findings of the study overall: By one year post-transplant, T-cell counts and diversity largely arose from T cells that were newly produced. Some patients' high day-60 TCRbeta diversity was traced to surviving recipient T cells and thymic progenitors. Where alpha-beta T cells came from about two months after transplant was reportedly several hundred expanded graft clones.

Germline CDR1 is MNHEY and CDR2 is SMNVEV (reference sequence). This CDR3 contains 16 residues. The V end lost 1 base, the J end lost 0 bases, and 11 bases lay between the germline ends. For TCRbeta, the library was prepared with unique molecular identifiers. TCRdb passed the PCR reads through MiXCR, listing each CDR3 protein once. The sample shows around 580,000 distinct CDR3 sequences, more than 20% of them seen only once. In its sample, this clonotype was seen a few times. Its target is unknown. The source was PBMCs, collected before TCRalphabeta/CD19-depleted stem cell transplant. This receptor was taken from a boy under two years old with Wiskott-Aldrich syndrome, due to receive a stem cell transplant. The rearrangement joins TRBV27 to TRBJ2-3; possibly TRBD1 for D (5 bases). The DNA of the CDR3 is TGTGCCAGCAGTTTATTCCCAGGGCTAAGCACAGATACGCAGTATTTT. Translating it yields CASSLFPGLSTDTQYF.